A selection of T cell receptor beta chains follows, all from one sample in a study of blood T cell repertoires in COVID-19. TCRdb's table, derived via immunoSEQ multiplex PCR, lists solely in-frame clones and lacks some. The sample has around 160,000 clones, more than 75% seen once. Input material: peripheral blood. These receptor sequences come from an older woman with COVID-19, enrolled during active disease. Both conserved end residues are trimmed from each CDR3. The order of the fields is CDR3 length, V gene, CDR3 protein.

>11|TRBV30
AWGTPNTGELF
>13|TRBV18
ASSPARAGGDEQF
>11|TRBV28
ASSFQRTAVAF
>14|TRBV24-1
ATSDARPGQNEKLF
>13|TRBV2
ASSEAETGAKTQY
>13|TRBV5-5
ASSLGPTGSEKLF
>12|TRBV27
ASSLRHGEQPQH
>16|TRBV28
ASSLYFPPQASGNTIY
>14|TRBV6-5
ASSYSQGSGANVLT
>14|TRBV2
ASRPGQGRTNYGYT
>13|TRBV7-2
ASSSRQATNEKLF
>14|TRBV5-8
ASSSRRTSEYYEQY
>13|TRBV5-5
ASIVRPAANTEAF
>12|TRBV6-2/TRBV6-3
ASSLGQGMKTQY
>10|TRBV29-1
SVGPITGELF
>12|TRBV2
ASSVSGKGSPLH
>12|TRBV2
ASSGGPIPLEQY
>15|TRBV3-1/TRBV3-2
ASSQGPGTGPNYGYT
>12|TRBV6-5
ASSYSVTGWGYT
>13|TRBV5-1
ASSLTGSVNYGYT
>12|TRBV5-4
ASSTNRGAYEQY
>15|TRBV5-1
ASSFSTQGAPNEKLF
>11|TRBV28
ASSLVGGYEQY
>12|TRBV6-6
ASSNYAGSYEQY
>10|TRBV6-6
ASSHRVDGYT
>11|TRBV5-1
ASSEGQVGEAF
>13|TRBV3-1/TRBV3-2
ASSQDPGPQETQY
>14|TRBV5-1
ASSSGFRGREETQY
>13|TRBV7-8
ASSSGTGDFYEQY
>13|TRBV28
ASSVTGIRGKTQY
>12|TRBV16
ASSQFGGQTEAF
>12|TRBV2
ASSIQRDQETQY
>13|TRBV5-1
ASSFGQRASYEQY
>12|TRBV18
ASSRLTGDQPQH
>12|TRBV28
ASSIGQGNTEAF
>13|TRBV5-1
ASSPDRARLGEQY
>13|TRBV7-2
ASSPQDRAFEKLF
>9|TRBV3-1/TRBV3-2
ASSGFDEQY
>13|TRBV5-1
ASSLSSRGGTEAF